These 23 T cell receptor beta chains share one sample of origin, sequenced in a study of blood T cell repertoires in COVID-19. The table came from immunoSEQ multiplex PCR; TCRdb's copy has only in-frame clones and leaves some out. The sample lists under 250,000 clones, over 80% seen once, with 1.5% in the top ten. What was sequenced was peripheral blood. The receptors derive from a woman in her thirties or forties who had recovered from COVID-19.

The chain carries TRBV7-7 and TRBJ2-3, with 8 bases matching TRBD1. After removal of 5 bases from V and 6 bases from J, the junction contained 10 bases not matched to a gene. In germline, CDR1 is SSHAT, CDR2 FNYEAQ (reference sequence). This CDR3 has 15 amino acids. The CDR3 protein is CASSPGQGSSDTQYF. CDR3 sequence (DNA): TGTGCCAGCAGCCCAGGACAGGGAAGCTCGGATACGCAGTATTTT. The whole variable domain, filled in from reference TRBV7-7 and TRBJ2-3, reads GAGVSQSPRYKVTKRGQDVTLRCDPISSHATLYWYQQALGQGPEFLTYFNYEAQPDKSGLPSDRFSAERPEGSISTLTIQRTEQRDSAMYRCASSPGQGSSDTQYFGPGTRLTVL.

The chain links TRBV19 to TRBJ2-2; 8 bases agree with TRBD1. J was trimmed by 8 bases and V by 2 bases; bases with no gene match: 7. CDR1 LNHDA and CDR2 SQIVND come from the germline V gene (reference sequence). This CDR3 has 15 amino acids. This CDR3 is CASSILAGGLGELFF. DNA of the CDR3: TGTGCCAGTAGTATATTGGCAGGGGGCTTGGGGGAGCTGTTTTTT.

In its sample, this clone was seen once. This chain connects TRBV7-2 to TRBJ2-3, with 8 bases identical to TRBD2. The J segment lost 6 bases and the V segment lost 4 bases, leaving 12 bases of the junction unmatched. The germline gives CDR1 SGHTA, CDR2 FQGNSA. The length of the CDR3 is 16 residues. CDR3 nucleotides: TGTGCCAGCAGCTCCCTCGGGGGCGGGGGGAAGGATACGCAGTATTTT. It yields the protein CASSSLGGGGKDTQYF. The full variable domain, rest sourced from reference TRBV7-2 and TRBJ2-3, is GAGVSQSPSNKVTEKGKDVELRCDPISGHTALYWYRQSLGQGLEFLIYFQGNSAPDKSGLPSDRFSAERTGGSVSTLTIQRTQQEDSAVYLCASSSLGGGGKDTQYFGPGTRLTVL.

In DNA, the CDR3 is TGTGCCAGCAGCTTGGGCGTTGGCAGAAGAGGTTCACCCCTCCACTTT. It is translated as CASSLGVGRRGSPLHF. This sequence joins TRBV5-6 and TRBJ1-6, with D unclear. The germline V gene encodes CDR1 SGHDT and CDR2 YYEEEE. The CDR3 consists of 16 residues. Trimming stripped 0 bases from V and 9 bases from J, with 16 bases between.

This chain uses TRBV6-5 with TRBJ1-2, with 9 bases fitting TRBD1. Trimming at V came to 2 bases and at J to 5 bases, leaving 6 bases not matched to a gene. This CDR3 spans 15 amino acids. Germline lookup yields CDR1 MNHEY and CDR2 SVGAGI. CDR3 in amino acids: CASSYGRQGGYGYTF. CDR3 DNA sequence: TGTGCCAGCAGTTACGGAAGACAGGGGGGATATGGCTACACCTTC.

V usage is TRBV14 and J usage is TRBJ2-5; 9 bases agree with TRBD1. The CDR3 length is 15 residues. The junction had 4 bases not matched to a gene; V was cut back by 4 bases and J by 1 base. The germline gives CDR1 SGHDN, CDR2 FVKESK. The CDR3 region is CASSPRTGAQETQYF. DNA for the CDR3: TGTGCCAGCAGCCCTCGGACAGGGGCCCAAGAGACCCAGTACTTC.

CDR3 loop: CASSLDAATGDQPQHF. The DNA of the CDR3 is TGCGCCAGCAGCTTGGATGCGGCGACAGGGGATCAGCCCCAGCATTTT. This chain links TRBV5-1 with TRBJ1-5, with 8 bases matching TRBD1. The CDR3 runs 16 residues. V gave up 0 bases and J gave up 5 bases; unmatched junction bases: 7. CDR1 is SGHRS, CDR2 YFSETQ, per germline.

The rearrangement joins TRBV5-1 to TRBJ2-7; 8 bases line up with TRBD1. J gave up 1 base and V 5 bases, and 8 bases lay outside the gene matches. The CDR3 is 15 residues long. CDR1 is SGHRS and CDR2 is YFSETQ in the germline V gene. The CDR3 nucleotides read TGCGCCAGCAGGTTTGGGACAGGCGGATCCTACGAGCAGTACTTC. It encodes CASRFGTGGSYEQYF.

This chain uses TRBV19 with TRBJ1-2, with no clear D. V was pared by 5 bases and J by 4 bases, with 17 bases between. This CDR3 contains 15 residues. The germline V gene has CDR1 LNHDA and CDR2 SQIVND (reference sequence). CDR3 residues: CASSSLAGGTYGYTF. The CDR3 DNA is TGTGCCAGTAGTTCCTTGGCAGGAGGTACCTATGGCTACACCTTC.

The J gene is TRBJ1-2, the V gene TRBV2; a possible D gene is TRBD1 (6 bases). Germline CDR1 SNHLY, CDR2 FYNNEI. Trimming removed 8 bases from V and 5 bases from J, with 15 bases in between. The CDR3 sequence is 13 residues long. The CDR3 spells CASLTGFWYGYTF. The CDR3 DNA reads as TGTGCCAGCCTTACAGGGTTCTGGTATGGCTACACCTTC.

The V call is TRBV19, the J call TRBJ2-2, with 14 bases fitting TRBD2. Losses at the gene ends were 8 bases for V and 0 bases for J; bases not matched to a gene: 2. Germline CDR1 and CDR2: LNHDA and SQIVND (reference sequence). The CDR3 runs 16 residues. The DNA of the CDR3 is TGTGCCAGTCGGACTAGCGGGGGGACGAACACCGGGGAGCTGTTTTTT. The encoded protein is CASRTSGGTNTGELFF.

The sample holds one count of this clone. V gene TRBV6-5 combines with J gene TRBJ2-3, with 7 nucleotides matching TRBD1. This CDR3 comprises 14 residues. Germline CDR1 and CDR2: MNHEY and SVGAGI. V lost 8 bases, J lost 5 bases, and 10 bases stayed unmatched. CDR3 loop: CASGSGQVGDTQYF. The CDR3 nucleotides read TGTGCCAGCGGGAGTGGACAGGTCGGAGATACGCAGTATTTT.

The chain carries TRBV7-9 and TRBJ1-1; D unresolved. V was shortened by 1 base and J by 4 bases, with 7 bases between the two germline ends. CDR1 is SEHNR, CDR2 FQNEAQ, per germline (reference sequence). The CDR3 sequence is 13 residues long. CDR3 loop: CASSLDEVTEAFF. In DNA, the CDR3 is TGTGCCAGCAGCTTAGACGAGGTCACTGAAGCTTTCTTT.

The chain uses TRBV4-1 and TRBJ2-3, with TRBD2 matching over 7 bases. Germline CDR1 MGHRA, CDR2 YSYEKL. The CDR3 has 20 amino acids. V was pared by 3 bases and J by 1 base, with 19 bases of the junction left unmatched. CDR3 sequence: CASSQGGWAPDSWGTDTQYF. For the CDR3, the DNA is TGCGCCAGCAGCCAGGGGGGGTGGGCCCCAGACAGTTGGGGCACAGATACGCAGTATTTT.

The chain employs TRBV7-9 and TRBJ2-1, with 11 bases lining up with TRBD2. The junction had 5 bases not matched to a gene; V was cut back by 5 bases and J by 5 bases. The length of the CDR3 is 15 residues. Germline-derived CDR1 and CDR2 are SEHNR and FQNEAQ (reference sequence). The CDR3 region is CASSTRLAGNNEQFF. The CDR3 DNA reads TGTGCCAGCAGCACAAGACTAGCGGGGAACAATGAGCAGTTCTTC.

The chain couples TRBV7-9 to TRBJ1-1, with TRBD1 as a possible D gene (5 bases). The germline V gene has CDR1 SEHNR and CDR2 FQNEAQ (reference sequence). The CDR3 covers 15 residues. V lost 3 bases to trimming and J lost 1 base, with 12 bases between them. The CDR3 spells CASSLLTVPNTEAFF. In nucleotides, the CDR3 is TGTGCCAGCAGCTTGTTGACAGTCCCGAACACTGAAGCTTTCTTT.

The chain links TRBV24-1 to TRBJ2-3; 11 bases line up with TRBD2. Germline V gene data show CDR1 as KGHDR and CDR2 as SFDVKD. The ends lost 4 bases at V and 0 bases at J; junction bases unmatched: 14. The length of the CDR3 is 20 residues. In DNA form, the CDR3 reads TGTGCCACCAGTGACCCCGGGGTAGCGGGGGGGAAACCTAGCACAGATACGCAGTATTTT. It codes for CATSDPGVAGGKPSTDTQYF.

This clone has just a few counts. This chain joins TRBV27 and TRBJ1-5; 8 bases agree with TRBD1. Germline trimming cut 5 bases from V and 7 bases from J; bases unmatched to any gene: 10. The germline CDR1 and CDR2 sequences are MNHEY and SMNVEV (reference sequence). The CDR3 has 15 residues. CDR3 sequence reads: CASSTTGQGRQPQHF. The CDR3 region has the DNA TGTGCCAGCAGTACCACAGGACAGGGTAGACAGCCCCAGCATTTT.

The V gene is TRBV5-1, the J gene TRBJ1-4; D remains unclear. The CDR3 length is 15 residues. Trimming left V 4 bases short and J 3 bases short, with 13 bases between. Germline-derived CDR1 and CDR2 are SGHRS and YFSETQ. Here the CDR3 reads CASSVEGIANEKLFF. As DNA, the CDR3 is TGCGCCAGCAGCGTAGAGGGTATAGCTAATGAAAAACTGTTTTTT.

This sequence joins TRBV28 and TRBJ1-5, with TRBD1 identical over 9 bases. J was trimmed by 2 bases and V by 7 bases; bases with no gene match: 3. CDR1 and CDR2 (germline): MDHEN, SYDVKM. The CDR3 loop spans 14 amino acids. The CDR3 is CASKTGGGNQPQHF. The CDR3 DNA reads as TGTGCCAGCAAAACAGGGGGCGGCAATCAGCCCCAGCATTTT. Together with reference TRBV28 and TRBJ1-5, the CDR3 gives the full variable domain: DVKVTQSSRYLVKRTGEKVFLECVQDMDHENMFWYRQDPGLGLRLIYFSYDVKMKEKGDIPEGYSVSREKKERFSLILESASTNQTSMYLCASKTGGGNQPQHFGDGTRLSIL.

This chain connects TRBV20-1 to TRBJ2-5; D unresolved. Between the trimmed V and J ends, which lost 5 bases and 5 bases, there was a span of 9 bases. CDR3 size: 11 residues. Germline V CDR1 and CDR2: DFQATT, SNEGSKA (reference sequence). The CDR3 DNA follows: TGCAGTGCTTCGACGAGGGAGACCCAGTACTTC. Translation: CSASTRETQYF.

The gene calls are TRBV28 and TRBJ2-5; the match to TRBD1 covers 7 bases. Germline V lookup: CDR1 MDHEN, CDR2 SYDVKM. The CDR3 is 17 amino acids. With 3 bases clipped from V and 1 base from J, the junction kept 11 bases outside the gene matches. CDR3 sequence: CASSFRLGQVTQETQYF. In DNA form, the CDR3 reads TGTGCCAGCAGTTTTCGACTCGGACAGGTGACCCAAGAGACCCAGTACTTC.

This clone appeared a single time. This chain connects TRBV28 to TRBJ1-1; 9 positions match TRBD1. The CDR3 extends over 18 amino acids. Germline assignment: CDR1 MDHEN and CDR2 SYDVKM. J gave up 0 bases and V 0 bases, and 8 bases lay outside the gene matches. The CDR3 sequence is CASSLWSLDRGLNTEAFF. CDR3 sequence (DNA): TGTGCCAGCAGTTTATGGTCCCTGGACAGGGGACTGAACACTGAAGCTTTCTTT.